This record concerns one T cell receptor beta chain sequence. The data belong to a study of OX40 agonist ivuxolimab in advanced cancers. Using immunoSEQ multiplex PCR, the repertoire was profiled, and TCRdb retains in-frame clones only, with some absent. The sample has some 66,000 clones, roughly four fifths seen once. V dropped 1 base and J dropped 7 bases, with 14 bases sitting between them. The CDR3 consists of 15 residues. CDR1 and CDR2 (germline): SGHTA, FQGNSA. Blood draws occurred at baseline, cycle 4 day 1, and cycle 7 day 1. Here the sequenced sample was CD4+ or CD8+ T cells sorted from blood, taken in a trial of the OX40 agonist ivuxolimab. This TCR was recovered from an adult with an advanced solid tumor such as melanoma, head and neck, liver or kidney cancer. The V and J genes are TRBV7-2 and TRBJ1-5, with D perhaps TRBD1 (5 bases). The CDR3 nucleotides are TGTGCCAGCAGCTTAGAAGCGAACAGGTACCAGCCCCAGCATTTT. It specifies CASSLEANRYQPQHF.